This TCR beta chain was found in a study of T cell responses to AZD1222 COVID-19 vaccine. Study background: Second-dose timings of about 4 or about 12 weeks were pooled.

Study observations and caveats: No repertoire was sampled before or during the peak T cell response, only after it. Clonal diversity may have been underestimated, and the donors were mostly white British, with more females than males.

Data came from immunoSEQ multiplex PCR; TCRdb stores just in-frame clones and leaves some out. The sample includes 100,000 to 120,000 clones, about 86% seen only once; the top ten take about 3%. CDR3 size: 16 residues. A note on this clone: The antigen remains undetermined.

The TCR was taken from an adult in good health. J is TRBJ2-5 and V is TRBV21-1; no DNA check was done on the table's D call, TRBD2. TRBV21-1 represents a pseudogene. The input for sequencing was peripheral blood, taken on day 0 of AZD1222 vaccination. The CDR3 reads CASSPPREGPGETQYF. For the CDR3, the DNA is TGTGCCAGCAGCCCTCCGAGGGAGGGGCCGGGAGAGACCCAGTACTTC.